The 5 T cell receptor beta chains below come from one sample, sequenced in a study of cytomegalovirus exposure and HLA in healthy donors. The PCR had 60 Vbeta and 13 Jbeta primers. Repertoires were generated with immunoSEQ multiplex PCR, while TCRdb's copy carries only in-frame clones and drops some. The data contain 150,000 to 200,000 clones, around 77% of them singletons. Sequencing was done on a sample of PBMCs. These receptors were obtained from a female donor in good health and CMV-seronegative.

This clone has a count of ten or more. The J gene is TRBJ2-1, the V gene TRBV7-6, with 8 positions matching TRBD2. The CDR3 contains 18 residues. In germline, CDR1 is SGHVS, CDR2 FNYEAQ. Trimming took 2 bases from V and 8 from J; bases not matched to a gene: 17. CDR3 in amino acids: CASSLNIPERGSGDEQFF. CDR3 in DNA: TGTGCCAGCAGCTTAAACATACCCGAGCGGGGGAGTGGTGATGAGCAGTTCTTC.

The V gene is TRBV7-3, the J gene TRBJ1-1; 11 bases align to TRBD1. Germline CDR1 reads SGHTA; CDR2 reads FQGTGA. CDR3 length: 15 amino acids. The trim removed 5 bases at V and 5 bases at J, leaving 7 bases unmatched. CDR3 protein: CASSKTGTGGTEAFF. The CDR3 bases are TGTGCCAGCAGCAAAACCGGGACAGGGGGAACTGAAGCTTTCTTT. Complete variable domain (other parts from reference TRBV7-3 and TRBJ1-1): GAGVSQTPSNKVTEKGKYVELRCDPISGHTALYWYRQSLGQGPEFLIYFQGTGAADDSGLPNDRFFAVRPEGSVSTLKIQRTERGDSAVYLCASSKTGTGGTEAFFGQGTRLTVV.

This chain uses TRBV5-4 with TRBJ2-4; 9 positions match TRBD2. V lost 0 bases and J lost 6; bases outside the gene matches: 4. CDR3 length equals 15 residues. Germline assignment: CDR1 SGHNT and CDR2 YYREEE (reference sequence). CDR3 in DNA: TGTGCCAGCAGCTTGGTGGCAGCGGGGGGAAACATTCAGTACTTC. Translating it yields CASSLVAAGGNIQYF.

The chain recombines TRBV7-9 with TRBJ2-3; D gene ambiguous. The CDR3 runs 13 residues. The V gene's germline CDR1 is SEHNR and CDR2 FQNEAQ (reference sequence). Trimming stripped 1 base from V and 4 bases from J, with 6 bases between. The CDR3 DNA sequence: TGTGCCAGCAGCTTAGGCACAGCAGATACGCAGTATTTT. Translating it yields CASSLGTADTQYF.

This chain links TRBV11-1 with TRBJ2-5, with D unresolved. From germline, CDR1 is SGHAT and CDR2 FQDESV (reference sequence). V lost 3 bases, J lost 4 bases, and 6 bases lay in between. The CDR3 sequence is 12 residues long. CDR3 DNA sequence: TGTGCCAGCAGCTTTCTAGGAGAGACCCAGTACTTC. Its protein is CASSFLGETQYF. The full variable domain, rest sourced from reference TRBV11-1 and TRBJ2-5, is EAEVAQSPRYKITEKSQAVAFWCDPISGHATLYWYRQILGQGPELLVQFQDESVVDDSQLPKDRFSAERLKGVDSTLKIQPAELGDSAMYLCASSFLGETQYFGPGTRLLVL.